Below are 22 T cell receptor beta chains sequenced from a single sample in a study of control samples from healthy donors and cancer patients. Here immunoSEQ multiplex PCR was the method, and the copy in TCRdb shows in-frame clones only, minus some. The profile shows over 150,000 clones, 90% to 95% of them singletons. The sequenced sample consisted of PBMCs. All receptors derive from a man aged 55 to 70 with colorectal cancer.

The genes are TRBV5-8 and TRBJ2-2, with 11 bases identical to TRBD1. This CDR3 has 16 amino acids. Looked up from germline, CDR1 is SGHTS and CDR2 is YDEGEE. The V segment lost 3 bases and the J segment 4 bases; nucleotides outside the gene matches: 5. CDR3 nucleotide sequence: TGTGCCAGCAGCTGGCCGGGACAGGGGGTCACCGGGGAGCTGTTTTTT. Amino acids: CASSWPGQGVTGELFF.

V usage is TRBV18 and J usage is TRBJ2-3; 14 nucleotides line up with TRBD2. With V trimmed by 3 bases and J by 0 bases, 11 bases remained unmatched. The CDR3 loop spans 20 amino acids. In germline, CDR1 is KGHSH, CDR2 LQKENI. CDR3 coding DNA: TGTGCCAGCTCACCGGCGCTGACTAGCGGGGGGGCCGGGAGCACAGATACGCAGTATTTT. Protein product: CASSPALTSGGAGSTDTQYF. Combining the CDR3 with reference TRBV18 and TRBJ2-3 gives the whole variable domain NAGVMQNPRHLVRRRGQEARLRCSPMKGHSHVYWYRQLPEEGLKFMVYLQKENIIDESGMPKERFSAEFPKEGPSILRIQQVVRGDSAAYFCASSPALTSGGAGSTDTQYFGPGTRLTVL.

The rearrangement joins TRBV6-5 to TRBJ2-2; D unclear. Germline lookup yields CDR1 MNHEY and CDR2 SVGAGI. This CDR3 region has 14 residues. V shed 0 bases and J shed 6 bases, with 8 bases lying between them. CDR3 sequence reads: CASSYSQVAGELFF. The DNA for the CDR3 is TGTGCCAGCAGTTACTCCCAGGTAGCCGGGGAGCTGTTTTTT.

V and J are TRBV6-5 and TRBJ1-6; D not resolved. CDR1 and CDR2 (germline): MNHEY, SVGAGI. This CDR3 is 15 amino acids long. V dropped 6 bases and J dropped 0 bases, with 9 bases sitting between them. In DNA, the CDR3 is TGTGCCAGCAGGCCTACTAGCTCCTATAATTCACCCCTCCACTTT. Protein product: CASRPTSSYNSPLHF.

This clone has only one observation. The rearrangement links TRBV6-6 to TRBJ2-5, with 7 nucleotides matching TRBD2. The CDR3 is 11 amino acids. Germline CDR1 and CDR2: MNHNY and SVGAGI (reference sequence). V gave up 5 bases and J gave up 7 bases; unmatched junction bases: 1. The CDR3, as DNA: TGTGCCAGCAGTCGCGGGGGGACCCAGTACTTC. Protein: CASSRGGTQYF.

This chain's CDR3 is CASRGGAKNIQYF. The CDR3 DNA is TGTGCCAGCAGGGGGGGAGCCAAAAACATTCAGTACTTC. The V and J genes are TRBV2 and TRBJ2-4; weak D call: TRBD2 (6 bases). V was cut by 6 bases and J by 0 bases, with 6 bases left in between. Germline CDR1 is SNHLY and CDR2 is FYNNEI. The CDR3 sequence is 13 residues long.

V usage is TRBV11-2 and J usage is TRBJ2-2; 11 nucleotides agree with TRBD1. The germline CDR1 and CDR2 sequences are SGHAT and FQNNGV. With 4 bases clipped from V and 5 bases from J, the junction kept 3 bases outside the gene matches. This CDR3 contains 15 residues. CDR3 coding DNA: TGTGCCAGCAGCTGGGGGACAGGGGGAACCGGGGAGCTGTTTTTT. Residues: CASSWGTGGTGELFF.

This clone was detected only once. In nucleotides, the CDR3 is TGTGCCAGCAATAAAGGAGGCTCCTACGAGCAGTACTTC. It encodes CASNKGGSYEQYF. The rearrangement joins TRBV9 to TRBJ2-7; a weak D match, TRBD2 (5 bases). V was shortened by 6 bases and J by 0 bases, with 10 bases between the two germline ends. This CDR3 comprises 13 residues. CDR1 and CDR2 from the germline V gene are SGDLS and YYNGEE.

V gene TRBV6-5 combines with J gene TRBJ1-1; D remains unclear. Between the trimmed V and J ends, which lost 0 bases and 2 bases, there was a span of 10 bases. This CDR3 has 15 residues. Germline V CDR1 and CDR2: MNHEY, SVGAGI. The CDR3, as DNA: TGTGCCAGCAGTTACTCGGTGATAGTTAACACTGAAGCTTTCTTT. Its protein product is CASSYSVIVNTEAFF.

The chain links TRBV7-2 to TRBJ2-2; a weak D match, TRBD1 (6 bases). Between the trimmed V and J ends, which lost 1 base and 5 bases, there was a span of 14 bases. The germline CDR1 and CDR2 sequences are SGHTA and FQGNSA. The CDR3 runs to 16 residues. CDR3 in amino acids: CASSLVSGVFTGELFF. The DNA of the CDR3 is TGTGCCAGCAGCTTAGTGTCAGGGGTATTTACCGGGGAGCTGTTTTTT.

The rearrangement links TRBV5-1 to TRBJ2-7; TRBD2 agrees at 7 bases. With V trimmed by 2 bases and J by 5 bases, 13 bases remained unmatched. This CDR3 has 16 amino acids. From germline, CDR1 is SGHRS and CDR2 YFSETQ. CDR3 protein: CASSLTLAATPHEQYF. CDR3 in DNA: TGCGCCAGCAGCTTAACCCTAGCGGCTACCCCCCACGAGCAGTACTTC.

V and J are TRBV19 and TRBJ2-7, with TRBD1 matching 11 bases. The trim removed 5 bases at V and 5 bases at J, leaving 2 bases unmatched. CDR3 length equals 13 residues. CDR1 and CDR2 from the germline V gene are LNHDA and SQIVND (reference sequence). The CDR3 DNA sequence: TGTGCCAGTAGTGCGGGACAGGGGGACGAGCAGTACTTC. It specifies CASSAGQGDEQYF.

This clone was counted between two and nine times. The chain is built from TRBV7-6 and TRBJ1-1; a possible D gene is TRBD1 (5 bases). The V gene's germline CDR1 is SGHVS and CDR2 FNYEAQ. CDR3 size: 16 residues. Trimming left V 0 bases short and J 2 bases short, with 13 bases between. CDR3 residues: CASSLAGGALNTEAFF. The DNA for the CDR3 is TGTGCCAGCAGCTTAGCGGGAGGGGCGCTTAACACTGAAGCTTTCTTT.

The V and J genes are TRBV7-9 and TRBJ1-5, with D possibly matching TRBD1 (5 bases). This CDR3 contains 13 residues. Trimming stripped 3 bases from V and 5 bases from J, with 8 bases between. In germline, CDR1 is SEHNR, CDR2 FQNEAQ (reference sequence). For the CDR3, the DNA is TGTGCCAGCAGCTTGTTAGGGGATCAGCCCCAGCATTTT. Translated: CASSLLGDQPQHF.

V usage is TRBV30 and J usage is TRBJ1-2, with 8 nucleotides matching TRBD1. V was clipped by 3 bases and J by 7 bases; unmatched bases: 4. The CDR3 extends over 12 amino acids. The germline CDR1 and CDR2 sequences are GTSNPN and SVGIG (reference sequence). The CDR3: CAWRGQAGGYTF. In nucleotides, the CDR3 is TGTGCCTGGAGGGGACAGGCGGGTGGCTACACCTTC. Full variable domain (outside the CDR3, taken from reference TRBV30 and TRBJ1-2): SQTIHQWPATLVQPVGSPLSLECTVEGTSNPNLYWYRQAAGRGLQLLFYSVGIGQISSEVPQNLSASRPQDRQFILSSKKLLLSDSGFYLCAWRGQAGGYTFGSGTRLTVV.

This sequence joins TRBV5-1 and TRBJ2-5; D ambiguous. CDR3 length: 13 amino acids. The germline V gene encodes CDR1 SGHRS and CDR2 YFSETQ. Trimming took off 0 bases at V and 4 bases at J, with 7 bases between the two ends. CDR3 nucleotides: TGCGCCAGCAGCTTGGCCCCAGGAGAGACCCAGTACTTC. Translating gives CASSLAPGETQYF.

The chain recombines TRBV3-1 (or the pseudogene TRBV3-2) with TRBJ1-5; 10 bases line up with TRBD1. This CDR3 is built from 15 residues. Germline assignment: CDR1 LGHDT and CDR2 YNNKEL (reference sequence). V dropped 5 bases and J dropped 11; count of bases not matched to a gene: 12. DNA of the CDR3: TGTGCCAGCAGCACCCAGACAGGGGGCTTCTTGGCCCAGCATTTT. It yields the protein CASSTQTGGFLAQHF.

This chain joins TRBV15 and TRBJ2-7, with 7 bases lining up with TRBD1. Germline V gene lookup returns CDR1 LNHNV and CDR2 YYDKDF (reference sequence). Trimming removed 1 base from V and 3 bases from J; junction bases left unmatched: 9. This CDR3 is built from 16 residues. The CDR3 nucleotides are TGTGCCACCAGCAGAGGGTCCCCACAGGGGTTCTACGAGCAGTACTTC. This codes for CATSRGSPQGFYEQYF.

This clone appeared a single time. This sequence joins TRBV5-6 and TRBJ2-2, with 9 bases aligning to TRBD1. The germline CDR1 and CDR2 sequences are SGHDT and YYEEEE. J lost 12 bases, V lost 3 bases, and 3 bases had no gene match. The length of the CDR3 is 12 residues. In DNA form, the CDR3 reads TGTGCCAGCAGCTATGGGACAGGGAAGCTGTTTTTT. Its translation: CASSYGTGKLFF.

The V and J genes are TRBV2 and TRBJ1-5; TRBD1 matches 8 bases. The junction had 7 bases not matched to a gene; V was cut back by 5 bases and J by 4 bases. The CDR3 spans 15 residues. The germline gives CDR1 SNHLY, CDR2 FYNNEI. CDR3 coding DNA: TGTGCCAGCAGTCCCGGACAGGGTCGGAATCAGCCCCAGCATTTT. This codes for CASSPGQGRNQPQHF.

The rearrangement joins TRBV24-1 to TRBJ1-3; D not resolved. The V gene lost 5 bases and the J gene lost 0 bases, with 13 bases spanning the gap. The length of the CDR3 is 16 residues. Per germline, CDR1 KGHDR and CDR2 SFDVKD. The CDR3 here is CATSAATVSSGNTIYF. The CDR3 DNA follows: TGTGCCACCAGTGCCGCAACAGTAAGCTCTGGAAACACCATATATTTT.

This chain joins TRBV7-9 and TRBJ1-4, with D hard to call. There are 13 residues in the CDR3. Germline CDR1 and CDR2: SEHNR and FQNEAQ (reference sequence). The germline V and J ends were trimmed by 3 bases and 10 bases, with 12 bases remaining between them. The CDR3 DNA reads TGTGCCAGCAGCTTTTTGTCGGAGGCAAAACTGTTTTTT. Protein sequence: CASSFLSEAKLFF.